A single sample is the source of the 20 T cell receptor beta chains below, sequenced in a study of blood T cells in healthy people across ages. The use of a sample-barcoded 5' primer and a J-beta primer mix characterized a second PCR of about 7 to 12 cycles. TCRdb called the 5' RACE reads again in MiXCR, with one record for every CDR3 protein. The repertoire consists of 1.5 million or so distinct CDR3 sequences, with under 55% occurring once and the leading ten covering around 4%. Sequenced input: blood. The receptors stem from a young woman in good health.

V gene TRBV12-3 or TRBV12-4 combines with J gene TRBJ2-1; D possibly corresponds to TRBD1 (6 bases). V was pared by 7 bases and J by 0 bases, with 13 bases between. This CDR3 is 15 amino acids long. The CDR3, as DNA: TGTGCCAGCACTTGGACAGCCCCCTCCTACAATGAGCAGTTCTTC. Its translation: CASTWTAPSYNEQFF.

This chain connects TRBV4-1 to TRBJ2-1, with 11 bases fitting TRBD2. The trim removed 1 base at V and 6 bases at J, leaving 8 bases unmatched. Germline CDR1 reads MGHRA; CDR2 reads YSYEKL. This CDR3 spans 17 amino acids. The CDR3 nucleotides read TGCGCCAGCAGCCAAGGTATAAGGACTAGCGGGCTCAATGAGCAGTTCTTC. Translated, it gives CASSQGIRTSGLNEQFF.

A few counts support this clonotype. The rearrangement uses TRBV20-1 and TRBJ1-1, with 10 bases aligning to TRBD1. The CDR3 runs to 14 residues. Germline CDR1 is DFQATT and CDR2 is SNEGSKA (reference sequence). Trimming removed 5 bases from V and 4 bases from J; junction bases left unmatched: 7. CDR3 nucleotides: TGCAGTGCTGGGGGACAGGGGCCGAGCACTGAAGCTTTCTTT. Amino acids: CSAGGQGPSTEAFF.

This clonotype was found once. The V call is TRBV6-6, the J call TRBJ1-3; 7 bases are a match to TRBD1. Per the germline V gene, CDR1 is MNHNY and CDR2 is SVGAGI (reference sequence). This CDR3 region has 17 residues. The V gene end was trimmed by 1 base and the J gene end by 4 bases; junction bases not matched to a gene: 10. For the CDR3, the DNA is TGTGCCAGCAGTTACTATGGGGACAGCGGTAAAGGAAACACCATATATTTT. This sequence encodes CASSYYGDSGKGNTIYF.

In its sample, this clonotype was seen a few times. The rearrangement uses TRBV6-6 and TRBJ1-4; D perhaps matches TRBD1 (5 bases). The V end lost 7 bases, the J end lost 12 bases, and 15 bases lay between the germline ends. CDR1 is MNHNY and CDR2 is SVGAGI in the germline V gene (reference sequence). This CDR3 contains 12 residues. This CDR3 reads CASKGGAPELFF. In nucleotides, the CDR3 is TGTGCCAGCAAGGGAGGGGCCCCAGAACTGTTTTTT.

This chain links TRBV9 with TRBJ1-1, with 10 bases fitting TRBD1. The CDR3 is 15 residues long. The V gene end was trimmed by 4 bases and the J gene end by 5 bases; junction bases not matched to a gene: 8. Germline V lookup: CDR1 SGDLS, CDR2 YYNGEE. The CDR3 nucleotides read TGTGCCAGCAGCCCTTCAGACAGGGGGCTTACTGAAGCTTTCTTT. Translated, it gives CASSPSDRGLTEAFF.

This chain uses TRBV25-1 with TRBJ1-1; D is uncertain. This CDR3 has 14 amino acids. Trimming removed 5 bases at V and 2 bases at J, with 12 bases between. Per the germline V gene, CDR1 is MGHDK and CDR2 is SYGVNS. CDR3 nucleotide sequence: TGTGCCAGCAGTCGTCCCGGACTCAACACTGAAGCTTTCTTT. This codes for CASSRPGLNTEAFF.

This clonotype appeared a few times. This chain uses TRBV12-3 or TRBV12-4 with TRBJ2-1; no clear D. The CDR3 spans 11 residues. The V and J ends lost 7 bases and 10 bases respectively, with 11 bases between them. CDR3 sequence: CASTLEREQFF. CDR3 sequence (DNA): TGTGCCAGCACCTTAGAACGGGAGCAGTTCTTC.

The chain recombines TRBV12-3 or TRBV12-4 with TRBJ1-1; D gene ambiguous. The CDR3 sequence is 14 residues long. The V gene lost 1 base and the J gene lost 0 bases, with 6 bases spanning the gap. The DNA for the CDR3 is TGTGCCAGCAGTTTAGTCGGGATGAACACTGAAGCTTTCTTT. It is translated as CASSLVGMNTEAFF.

This clonotype was counted between two and nine times. The chain is built from TRBV27 and TRBJ1-2; a weak D match, TRBD1 (5 bases). Germline loops: CDR1 MNHEY, CDR2 SMNVEV (reference sequence). The CDR3 totals 15 residues. Trimming cost V 3 bases and J 4 bases, with 15 bases left between them. CDR3 amino acids: CASSLVTGDLYGYTF. The CDR3 DNA reads TGTGCCAGCAGTTTGGTCACAGGTGACCTCTATGGCTACACCTTC.

This sequence joins TRBV25-1 and TRBJ2-3; possibly TRBD2 for D (5 bases). The CDR3 length is 16 residues. The V gene's germline CDR1 is MGHDK and CDR2 SYGVNS. Trimming took 6 bases from V and 3 from J, leaving 19 bases between them. Here the CDR3 reads CASSPSPTTRTDTQYF. The CDR3 DNA is TGTGCCAGCAGCCCCTCTCCCACTACTAGGACAGATACGCAGTATTTT.

CDR3 in amino acids: CASSQESDRGTEAFF. CDR3 sequence (DNA): TGTGCCAGCAGCCAAGAATCGGACAGGGGCACTGAAGCTTTCTTT. The chain couples TRBV4-2 to TRBJ1-1; TRBD1 aligns across 9 bases. CDR1 LGHNA and CDR2 YNFKEQ come from the germline V gene. The ends lost 0 bases at V and 4 bases at J; junction bases unmatched: 3. The CDR3 has 15 residues.

The chain uses TRBV27 and TRBJ2-7; TRBD1 agrees at 10 bases. The CDR3 is 16 residues long. Trimming at V came to 2 bases and at J to 4 bases, leaving 8 bases not matched to a gene. Germline CDR1 and CDR2: MNHEY and SMNVEV (reference sequence). The CDR3 coding sequence is TGTGCCAGCAGTTTAGCCGCCGGGACAGGGGTTTACGAGCAGTACTTC. This codes for CASSLAAGTGVYEQYF.

This clonotype appeared many times. This chain connects TRBV6-5 to TRBJ1-2; D might be TRBD1 (5 bases). V lost 6 bases and J 7 bases, leaving 15 bases between the germline ends. This CDR3 contains 13 residues. Germline loops: CDR1 MNHEY, CDR2 SVGAGI. In DNA, the CDR3 is TGTGCCAGCAGCTCCCTCCAGGGCTCTGGCTACACCTTC. Translating it yields CASSSLQGSGYTF.

This clonotype has more than one count but fewer than ten. This chain uses TRBV20-1 with TRBJ1-2; 10 bases line up with TRBD1. CDR3 length: 12 amino acids. CDR1 is DFQATT and CDR2 is SNEGSKA in the germline V gene (reference sequence). CDR3 region: CSALGTGASYTF. The CDR3 DNA sequence: TGCAGCGCTTTGGGGACAGGGGCAAGCTACACCTTC.

This clonotype was picked up a small number of times. The chain uses TRBV27 and TRBJ2-3; 10 bases are a match to TRBD2. This CDR3 has 16 amino acids. Unmatched junction bases numbered 8, after V lost 2 bases and J lost 6 bases. Germline assignment: CDR1 MNHEY and CDR2 SMNVEV (reference sequence). The CDR3: CASSLGAGGPWDTQYF. CDR3 DNA sequence: TGTGCCAGCAGTTTAGGAGCGGGGGGGCCTTGGGATACGCAGTATTTT.

The chain uses TRBV20-1 and TRBJ2-7; possible D gene TRBD1, 7 bases. This CDR3 contains 12 residues. Per the germline V gene, CDR1 is DFQATT and CDR2 is SNEGSKA (reference sequence). CDR3 protein: CSLPQGGYEQYF. The CDR3 coding sequence is TGCAGCCTCCCCCAGGGGGGCTACGAGCAGTACTTC.

The rearrangement uses TRBV27 and TRBJ2-1; possible D gene TRBD1, 6 bases. In germline, CDR1 is MNHEY, CDR2 SMNVEV (reference sequence). V shed 3 bases and J shed 9 bases, with 9 bases lying between them. CDR3 length: 12 amino acids. The CDR3 coding sequence is TGTGCCAGCAGTTTTACAGGGAGTGAGCAGTTCTTC. Amino acid sequence: CASSFTGSEQFF.

This clonotype was picked up a small number of times. The genes are TRBV29-1 and TRBJ2-1, with D possibly called TRBD1 or TRBD2 (6 bases each). The DNA matches TRBJ2-7 better at its end, which makes the J call doubtful. The CDR3 spans 14 residues. Germline values: CDR1 SQVTM, CDR2 ANQGSEA. CDR3 residues: CSVDGGRTYNEQYF. For the CDR3, the DNA is TGCAGCGTTGACGGGGGCAGGACCTACAATGAGCAGTACTTC.

This clonotype has only a few counts. This chain uses TRBV29-1 with TRBJ1-4; tentative D call: TRBD1 (6 bases). The V and J ends lost 7 bases and 4 bases respectively, with 13 bases between them. There are 13 residues in the CDR3. From germline, CDR1 is SQVTM and CDR2 ANQGSEA. For the CDR3, the DNA is TGCAGCGGGGGGGCAGGGAGTAATGAAAAACTGTTTTTT. Its translation: CSGGAGSNEKLFF.